This entry lists 2 T cell receptor beta chains sequenced from one sample in a study of technical replicates of blood from a handful of donors. The method was immunoSEQ multiplex PCR; TCRdb's version includes in-frame clones alone and lacks a portion of them. The table includes about 13,000 clones, around 79% detected once. Sequenced input: PBMCs. These receptors were obtained from a human donor in good health.

V gene TRBV7-2 combines with J gene TRBJ2-7; TRBD2 might be the D (5 bases). Germline loops: CDR1 SGHTA, CDR2 FQGNSA. Deletions cut 3 bases from V and 6 bases from J, with 15 bases between. The length of the CDR3 is 14 residues. The CDR3 loop reads CASSFHPSSGEQYF. The CDR3 coding sequence is TGTGCCAGCAGCTTCCACCCTAGCAGCGGCGAGCAGTACTTC.

The chain uses TRBV10-1 and TRBJ2-3; 8 positions match TRBD2. V lost 7 bases to trimming and J lost 6 bases; unmatched junction nucleotides: 18. The CDR3 is made up of 17 amino acids. Per the germline V gene, CDR1 is WNHNN and CDR2 is SYGVQD (reference sequence). For the CDR3, the DNA is TGCGCCAGCACTCGAACTAGCGGTACCCCCCGTGGGGATACGCAGTATTTT. Protein sequence: CASTRTSGTPRGDTQYF.